A selection of T cell receptor beta chains follows, all from one sample in a study of CD8 T cells in ankylosing spondylitis. Each CDR3 protein gets one entry after TCRdb re-called the 5' RACE reads with MiXCR. The profile shows about 340,000 distinct CDR3 sequences, 20% to 25% of them singletons. Material for sequencing was blood, either unsorted or a sorted T cell fraction (not recorded which). The receptors here all came from a male donor with ankylosing spondylitis or in good health (not recorded which). CDR3s include the opening cysteine and the closing phenylalanine or tryptophan.

15,TRBV13,TRBJ2-7,CASSLAARGQYEQYF
16,TRBV4-2,TRBJ2-4,CASSQDPRAGGNIQYF
13,TRBV4-1,TRBJ2-3,CASSQVQADTQYF
15,TRBV7-8,TRBJ2-3,CASSFRGRSTDTQYF
14,TRBV27,TRBJ2-7,CASSLRRTSYEQYF
14,TRBV7-9,TRBJ2-7,CASSSDWSSYEQYF
15,TRBV12-3/TRBV12-4,TRBJ2-7,CASSSHTSRGDEQYF
13,TRBV7-9,TRBJ2-1,CAGAQSSYNEHFF
13,TRBV7-2,TRBJ2-7,CASRTSGGVEQYF
14,TRBV20-1,TRBJ1-1,CSASSLGLNTEAFF
15,TRBV24-1,TRBJ2-2,CATAAFGAATGELFF
12,TRBV20-1,TRBJ1-4,CSARTGDEKLFF
16,TRBV12-3/TRBV12-4,TRBJ2-2,CASSILAGAPRGELFF
19,TRBV27,TRBJ2-5,CASSLSDGLAGGQEETQYF
15,TRBV4-1,TRBJ1-2,CASSQAGQGNYGYTF
16,TRBV3-1,TRBJ1-6,CASSQAGGLYNSPLHF
12,TRBV29-1,TRBJ2-7,CSAGTGEYEQYF
15,TRBV11-2,TRBJ2-1,CASSLLRGRFYEQFF
15,TRBV27,TRBJ2-5,CASSPRWRGEETQYF
16,TRBV6-1,TRBJ2-5,CASSDAWDSPQETQYF
12,TRBV2,TRBJ2-1,CARVGSLGEQFF
15,TRBV12-3/TRBV12-4,TRBJ2-5,CASSLPQGGGETQYF
13,TRBV7-9,TRBJ2-1,CASSLGGLPEQFF
13,TRBV27,TRBJ1-1,CASSSQVYTEAFF
13,TRBV19,TRBJ2-1,CASNRGGGDEQFF
14,TRBV7-9,TRBJ1-3,CASSSPHTGNTIYF
13,TRBV25-1,TRBJ2-3,CATGTGNADTQYF
16,TRBV4-2,TRBJ2-5,CASSQEGQGIQETQYF
16,TRBV27,TRBJ2-3,CASSHPLAGGPDTQYF
20,TRBV6-7,TRBJ2-2,CASSSNGLAGGYRATGELFF
13,TRBV12-3/TRBV12-4,TRBJ2-1,CASSPTLANEQFF
16,TRBV28,TRBJ2-7,CASSSPGEGLDYEQYF
14,TRBV18,TRBJ2-7,CASLQTGGIDEQYF
13,TRBV29-1,TRBJ2-1,CSATGVFGNEQFF
15,TRBV5-6,TRBJ1-2,CASSLGDRDNYGYTF
16,TRBV9,TRBJ1-1,CASSVAGGRANTEAFF
14,TRBV9,TRBJ2-1,CASSVAGDSWKQFF
16,TRBV12-1,TRBJ2-5,CASSVGGAGDEETQYF
15,TRBV20-1,TRBJ2-3,CSAGFGTGDTDTQYF
15,TRBV10-3,TRBJ2-7,CACKRAGGEFYEQYF
15,TRBV6-1,TRBJ2-1,CASSDSAYSYNEQFF
17,TRBV4-2,TRBJ2-3,CASSQETPGLAGDTQYF
15,TRBV11-3,TRBJ2-5,CASSLVPRAGETQYF
14,TRBV15,TRBJ2-5,CATSSDLRGETQYF